Presented here are 11 T cell receptor beta chains from one specimen sequenced in a study of blood T cell repertoires in COVID-19. Measured with immunoSEQ multiplex PCR; TCRdb has only the in-frame clones, and not every one. The table lists tens of thousands of clones, 88% of them singletons, with roughly an eighth in the top ten. Sequencing input: peripheral blood. These receptors all come from a human donor in a cohort sampled during active COVID-19.

This clone showed up just once. The chain links TRBV7-9 to TRBJ2-1; possible D gene TRBD2, 5 bases. With 2 bases removed from V and 1 base from J, the gap between germline ends came to 6 bases. CDR3 size: 14 residues. Per germline, CDR1 SEHNR and CDR2 FQNEAQ (reference sequence). The CDR3 reads CASSLWESYNEQFF. DNA for the CDR3: TGTGCCAGCAGCTTATGGGAGTCCTACAATGAGCAGTTCTTC.

V and J are TRBV4-3 and TRBJ1-2; D is possibly TRBD1 (6 bases). The V and J ends lost 5 bases and 5 bases respectively, with 24 bases between them. There are 17 residues in the CDR3. Germline-derived CDR1 and CDR2 are LGHNA and YSLEER. The CDR3 loop reads CASSSLGGGGETYGYTF. The CDR3 DNA follows: TGCGCCAGCAGCTCGCTAGGAGGCGGGGGCGAGACATATGGCTACACCTTC.

The genes are TRBV9 and TRBJ2-5, with 9 bases aligning to TRBD1. The CDR3 has 16 amino acids. Germline CDR1 is SGDLS and CDR2 is YYNGEE. V lost 4 bases, J lost 10 bases, and 17 bases stayed unmatched. The DNA of the CDR3 is TGTGCCAGCAGCCCCAGTGGGGACAGGGTCCGCGGGGACCAGTACTTC. It yields the protein CASSPSGDRVRGDQYF.

This chain connects TRBV11-2 to TRBJ2-3, with 10 bases that match TRBD2. The CDR3 extends over 16 amino acids. Germline V gene data show CDR1 as SGHAT and CDR2 as FQNNGV. Germline trimming cut 4 bases from V and 6 bases from J; bases unmatched to any gene: 10. The CDR3 DNA is TGTGCCAGCAGCTCCCCTAGCGGGGGAGGGGGCGATACGCAGTATTTT. This sequence encodes CASSSPSGGGGDTQYF.

The chain combines TRBV18 with TRBJ1-4; tentative D call: TRBD1 (6 bases). Germline CDR1 reads KGHSH; CDR2 reads LQKENI. The CDR3 consists of 14 residues. V lost 5 bases and J lost 1, with 8 bases in between. This chain's CDR3 is CASSSTGTNEKLFF. The CDR3 nucleotides read TGTGCCAGCTCATCGACAGGAACTAATGAAAAACTGTTTTTT.

The chain links TRBV30 to TRBJ1-1; D may be TRBD1 (5 bases). This CDR3 is built from 13 residues. Per the germline V gene, CDR1 is GTSNPN and CDR2 is SVGIG (reference sequence). The V gene lost 4 bases and the J gene lost 4 bases, with 13 bases spanning the gap. CDR3 amino acids: CAWTRQRLTEAFF. As DNA, the CDR3 is TGTGCCTGGACCCGACAGCGCCTCACTGAAGCTTTCTTT.

The chain combines TRBV7-9 with TRBJ1-2; 10 positions match TRBD1. CDR3 length: 16 residues. V lost 5 bases, J lost 4 bases, and 10 bases stayed unmatched. Germline V gene lookup returns CDR1 SEHNR and CDR2 FQNEAQ (reference sequence). The CDR3 region has the DNA TGTGCCAGCAGCCCTGCACCCGGACAGGGGGGCTATGGCTACACCTTC. Translating gives CASSPAPGQGGYGYTF. The entire variable domain, with the rest obtained from reference TRBV7-9 and TRBJ1-2, is as follows: DTGVSQNPRHKITKRGQNVTFRCDPISEHNRLYWYRQTLGQGPEFLTYFQNEAQLEKSRLLSDRFSAERPKGSFSTLEIQRTEQGDSAMYLCASSPAPGQGGYGYTFGSGTRLTVV.

The CDR3 loop reads CASSPGGQSMYGYTF. For the CDR3, the DNA is TGCGCCAGCAGCCCCGGGGGACAGTCAATGTATGGCTACACCTTC. V and J are TRBV4-3 and TRBJ1-2; 7 nucleotides match TRBD1. This CDR3 contains 15 residues. J was trimmed by 5 bases and V by 4 bases; bases with no gene match: 10. Germline loops: CDR1 LGHNA, CDR2 YSLEER.

The chain recombines TRBV6-5 with TRBJ1-5, with TRBD1 matching 9 bases. V lost 7 bases, J lost 3 bases, and 4 bases stayed unmatched. The CDR3 is 14 amino acids. Germline V lookup: CDR1 MNHEY, CDR2 SVGAGI. As DNA, the CDR3 is TGTGCCAGCAAGGGACAGGGCTTCAATCAGCCCCAGCATTTT. Translation gives CASKGQGFNQPQHF.

V usage is TRBV6-1 and J usage is TRBJ1-4; 10 nucleotides line up with TRBD1. V dropped 2 bases and J dropped 7; count of bases not matched to a gene: 13. The germline V gene encodes CDR1 MNHNS and CDR2 SASEGT. The CDR3 is made up of 18 amino acids. Written as DNA, the CDR3 is TGTGCCAGCAGTGAACTAAGGGCCGGGACAGGGGCTGCTGAAAAACTGTTTTTT. Amino acids: CASSELRAGTGAAEKLFF.

CDR3 amino acids: CASSELRDSEKLFF. As DNA, the CDR3 is TGTGCCAGCAGTGAACTCCGGGACAGTGAAAAACTGTTTTTT. J is TRBJ1-4 and V is TRBV25-1, with 7 nucleotides matching TRBD1. The CDR3 runs to 14 residues. Germline loops: CDR1 MGHDK, CDR2 SYGVNS. V lost 2 bases and J lost 7; bases outside the gene matches: 4.